This T cell receptor (beta chain) is drawn from a study of regulatory T cells in long-lasting Graves disease. Study-level findings and limits: Public clonotype sharing was higher in persistent than newly diagnosed patients. Lower TCR diversity was seen in persistent Graves' patients than in newly diagnosed ones.

Time point noted: persistent/refractory GD, antithyroid drugs over 5 years with positive TRAb. PBMC RNA served as the TCR library source. About this clonotype: Its antigen is not identified.

With iRepertoire HTBI primers and Arm-PCR of CDR3 regions, TCR beta libraries were built. One entry per CDR3 protein, called by TCRdb with MiXCR from the multiplex PCR reads. The data show hundreds of thousands of distinct CDR3 sequences, 25% to 35% seen once. Deletions cut 2 bases from V and 6 bases from J, with 11 bases between. Germline loops: CDR1 SQVTM, CDR2 ANQGSEA. The CDR3 loop spans 12 amino acids. The material sequenced was peripheral blood mononuclear cells (PBMCs), taken when the disease was refractory, from a patient treated with antithyroid drugs. The receptor was isolated from a female donor with Graves disease. V is TRBV29-1 and J is TRBJ2-7; D gene unclear. The CDR3 nucleotides read TGCAGCGTTGAATTTGGGCCGGGCGAGCAGTACTTC. Residues: CSVEFGPGEQYF.